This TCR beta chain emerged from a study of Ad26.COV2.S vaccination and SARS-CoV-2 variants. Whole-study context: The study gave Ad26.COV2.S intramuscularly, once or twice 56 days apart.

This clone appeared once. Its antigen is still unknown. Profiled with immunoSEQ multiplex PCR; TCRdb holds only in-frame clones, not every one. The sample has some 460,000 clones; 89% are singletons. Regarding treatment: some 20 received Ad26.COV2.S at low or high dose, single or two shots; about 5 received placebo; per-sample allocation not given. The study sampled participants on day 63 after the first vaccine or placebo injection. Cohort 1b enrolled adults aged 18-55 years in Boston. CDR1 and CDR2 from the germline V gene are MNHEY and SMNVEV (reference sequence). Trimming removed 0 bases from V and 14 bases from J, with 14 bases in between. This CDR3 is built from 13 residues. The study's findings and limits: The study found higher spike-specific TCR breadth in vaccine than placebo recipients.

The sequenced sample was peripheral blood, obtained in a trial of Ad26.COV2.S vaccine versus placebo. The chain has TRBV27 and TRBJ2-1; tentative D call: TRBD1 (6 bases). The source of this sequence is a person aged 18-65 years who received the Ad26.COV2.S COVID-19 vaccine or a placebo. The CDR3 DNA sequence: TGTGCCAGCAGTTTATCAGGGGGTCAAGGTGAGTTCTTC. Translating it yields CASSLSGGQGEFF.